This T cell receptor beta chain appears in the sequencing data of a study of T cell repertoires in cytomegalovirus infection (dated 2019 in TCRdb). Turning to the overall study: Because public TCR beta signatures pointed to carriage of CMV infection together with the matching HLA type, the HLA type of each donor mattered for the analysis. The full study reports these points: In the ex vivo response, HLA-C-restricted CMV-specific TCR beta clonotypes were dominant, and in two of eight donors the single most frequent clonotype came from this HLA-C-restricted group. In both this cohort and an independent approximately 370-donor cohort, the cumulative frequency of public TCR beta family members distinguished carriers of CMV infection plus the relevant HLA type.

Regarding this clonotype: Its antigen specificity is not known. No base quality information exists; no much larger clone differs at one position.

The CDR3 starts with the cysteine, ends with the phenylalanine, and has 17 residues. Solely the CDR3 DNA is kept, with 51 bases framed from the first base. V is trimmed back by 4 bases and J by 2 bases, and the junction contains 10 bases that no gene match accounts for. Taken from the germline V gene, the CDR1 and CDR2 loops are SNHLY and FYNNEI. The data were produced on an Illumina HiSeq 1500. The public reads were reprocessed in TCRdb via fastp at Q25 and MiXCR, keeping in-frame beta chains. CDR3 protein duplicates are merged, each entry listing the most common genes and DNA. The sample table contains 150,000 to 200,000 distinct CDR3 sequences; only one count was recorded for about 15% of them. The top ten constitute 20% to 30% of the sample.

Input material: PBMCs. This chain joins TRBV2 to TRBJ2-2; 7 bases in the middle match TRBD1. The receptor comes from a human donor in good health (CMV status not recorded). Some clones in this sample may be carry-over from other donors' samples. The DNA sequence is TGTGCCAGCAGTGGTCGCTCAGGGGGAAGAAACACCGGGGAGCTGTTTTTT. Translated, it gives CASSGRSGGRNTGELFF. Here the CDR3 is joined to the reference TRBV2 and TRBJ2-2 genes, and the full variable domain is: EPEVTQTPSHQVTQMGQEVILRCVPISNHLYFYWYRQILGQKVEFLVSFYNNEISEKSEIFDDQFSVERPDGSNFTLKIRSTKLEDSAMYFCASSGRSGGRNTGELFFGEGSRLTVL.